This T cell receptor beta chain was identified during a study of T cell responses to AZD1222 COVID-19 vaccine. Across the whole study: Second-dose recipients at about 4 or about 12 weeks were treated as one pooled group.

The CDR3 spans 14 residues. Germline V lookup: CDR1 SNHLY, CDR2 FYNNEI. The ends lost 8 bases at V and 0 bases at J; junction bases unmatched: 2. Points on this clone: Its target is unknown.

Study observations and caveats: Spike-specific TCR breadth and depth grew following two AZD1222 doses. Close to half of spike-specific TCRs reportedly recognize unmutated variant regions.

Sequencing was performed with immunoSEQ multiplex PCR; in TCRdb, only in-frame clones are kept and a portion is missing. The sample includes more than 95,000 clones, over 85% seen only once; the top ten take less than 5%. This clonotype was obtained from an adult in good health. The source material was peripheral blood, sampled on day 0 of AZD1222 vaccination. The V call is TRBV2, the J call TRBJ2-3; the match to TRBD1 covers 10 bases. CDR3 amino acids: CASRGQGSTDTQYF. The CDR3 bases are TGTGCCAGCCGGGGACAGGGGAGCACAGATACGCAGTATTTT.